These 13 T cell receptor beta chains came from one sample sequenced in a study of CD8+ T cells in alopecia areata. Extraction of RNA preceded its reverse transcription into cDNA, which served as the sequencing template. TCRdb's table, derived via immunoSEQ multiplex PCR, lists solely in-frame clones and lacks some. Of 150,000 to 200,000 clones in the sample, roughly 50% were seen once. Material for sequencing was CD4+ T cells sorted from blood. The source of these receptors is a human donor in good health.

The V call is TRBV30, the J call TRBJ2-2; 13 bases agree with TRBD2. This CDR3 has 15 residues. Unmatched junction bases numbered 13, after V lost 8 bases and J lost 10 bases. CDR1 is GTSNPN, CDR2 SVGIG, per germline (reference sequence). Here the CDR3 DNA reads TGTGCCGGGACACTAGCGGGAGGGGCTGACGTGGAGCTGTTTTTT. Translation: CAGTLAGGADVELFF.

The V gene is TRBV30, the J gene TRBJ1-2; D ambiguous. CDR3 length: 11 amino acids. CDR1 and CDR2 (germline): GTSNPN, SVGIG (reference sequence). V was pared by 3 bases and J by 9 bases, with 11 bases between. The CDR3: CAWRWARSYTF. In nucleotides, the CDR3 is TGTGCCTGGAGATGGGCGCGGAGCTACACCTTC.

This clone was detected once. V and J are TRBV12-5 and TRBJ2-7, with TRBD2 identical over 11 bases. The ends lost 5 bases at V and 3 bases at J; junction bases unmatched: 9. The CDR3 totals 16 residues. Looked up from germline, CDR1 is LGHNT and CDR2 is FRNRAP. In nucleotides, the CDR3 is TGTGCTAGTGGTCCCGGACTAGCGGGTTTCCTCTACGAGCAGTACTTC. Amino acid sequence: CASGPGLAGFLYEQYF.

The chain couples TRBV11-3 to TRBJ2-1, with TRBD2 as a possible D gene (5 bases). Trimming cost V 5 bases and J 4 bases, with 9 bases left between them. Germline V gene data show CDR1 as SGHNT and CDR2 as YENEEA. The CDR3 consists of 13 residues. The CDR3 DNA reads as TGTGCCAGCAGCCTGGACTCTTACAATGAGCAGTTCTTC. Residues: CASSLDSYNEQFF.

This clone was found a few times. As DNA, the CDR3 is TGTGCCAGCAGCTTAGGCCGGATACGTTCTCATGAGCAGTTCTTC. This sequence encodes CASSLGRIRSHEQFF. The V gene is TRBV7-9, the J gene TRBJ2-1; D ambiguous. The germline V and J ends were trimmed by 1 base and 8 bases, with 15 bases remaining between them. CDR1 and CDR2 from the germline V gene are SEHNR and FQNEAQ (reference sequence). The CDR3 runs 15 residues.

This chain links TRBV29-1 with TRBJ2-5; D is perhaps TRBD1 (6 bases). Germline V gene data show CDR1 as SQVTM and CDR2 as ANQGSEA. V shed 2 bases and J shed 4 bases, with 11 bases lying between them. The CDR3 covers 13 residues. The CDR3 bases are TGCAGCGTTGAAAGGCCAGGGGCAGAGACCCAGTACTTC. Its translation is CSVERPGAETQYF.

The chain's CDR3 is CASSSPGNPTEAFF. CDR3 sequence (DNA): TGTGCCAGCAGTTCGCCGGGAAATCCCACTGAAGCTTTCTTT. The V call is TRBV28, the J call TRBJ1-1; D is unresolved. V was cut by 4 bases and J by 4 bases, with 13 bases left in between. The CDR3 extends over 14 amino acids. Germline-derived CDR1 and CDR2 are MDHEN and SYDVKM. Variable domain in full (rest from reference TRBV28 and TRBJ1-1): DVKVTQSSRYLVKRTGEKVFLECVQDMDHENMFWYRQDPGLGLRLIYFSYDVKMKEKGDIPEGYSVSREKKERFSLILESASTNQTSMYLCASSSPGNPTEAFFGQGTRLTVV.

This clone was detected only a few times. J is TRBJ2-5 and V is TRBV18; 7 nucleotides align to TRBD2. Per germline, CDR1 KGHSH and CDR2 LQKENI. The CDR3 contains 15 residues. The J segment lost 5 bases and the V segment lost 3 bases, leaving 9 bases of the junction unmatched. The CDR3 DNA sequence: TGTGCCAGCTCACCGGGGAGGGACCCTCTGGAGACCCAGTACTTC. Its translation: CASSPGRDPLETQYF. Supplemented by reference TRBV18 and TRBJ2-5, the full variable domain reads NAGVMQNPRHLVRRRGQEARLRCSPMKGHSHVYWYRQLPEEGLKFMVYLQKENIIDESGMPKERFSAEFPKEGPSILRIQQVVRGDSAAYFCASSPGRDPLETQYFGPGTRLLVL.

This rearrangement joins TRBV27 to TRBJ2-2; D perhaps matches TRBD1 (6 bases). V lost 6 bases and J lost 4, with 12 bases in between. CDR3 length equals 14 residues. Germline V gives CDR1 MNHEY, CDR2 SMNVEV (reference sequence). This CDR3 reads CASSSYRVTGELFF. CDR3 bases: TGTGCCAGCAGCTCATACAGGGTCACCGGGGAGCTGTTTTTT.

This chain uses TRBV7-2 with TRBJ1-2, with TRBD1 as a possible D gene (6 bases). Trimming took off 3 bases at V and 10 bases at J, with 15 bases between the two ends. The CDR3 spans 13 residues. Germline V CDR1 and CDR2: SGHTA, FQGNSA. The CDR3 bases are TGTGCCAGCAGCTTTTATACAGGGATTGCCTACACCTTC. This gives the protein CASSFYTGIAYTF.

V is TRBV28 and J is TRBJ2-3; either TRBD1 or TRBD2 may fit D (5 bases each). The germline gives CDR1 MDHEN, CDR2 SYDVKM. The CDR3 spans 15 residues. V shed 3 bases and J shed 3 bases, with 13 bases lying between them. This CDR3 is CASSFEGLQTDTQYF. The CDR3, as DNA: TGTGCCAGCAGTTTCGAGGGGCTCCAAACAGATACGCAGTATTTT.

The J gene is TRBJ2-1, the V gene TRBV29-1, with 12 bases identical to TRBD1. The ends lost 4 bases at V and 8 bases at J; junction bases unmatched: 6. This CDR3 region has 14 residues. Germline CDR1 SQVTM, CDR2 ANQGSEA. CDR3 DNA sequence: TGCAGCGTTGGGGACAGGGGGCGCCTCCATGAGCAGTTCTTC. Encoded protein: CSVGDRGRLHEQFF.

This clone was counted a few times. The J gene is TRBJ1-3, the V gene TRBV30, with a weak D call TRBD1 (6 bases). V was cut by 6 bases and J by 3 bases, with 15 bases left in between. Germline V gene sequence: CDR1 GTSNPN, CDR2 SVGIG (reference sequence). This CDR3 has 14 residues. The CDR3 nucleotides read TGTGCCTGTTCCAGGGGATCAGGTGGAAACACCATATATTTT. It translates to CACSRGSGGNTIYF.